One and the same sample provided the 5 T cell receptor beta chains below, sequenced in a study of blood T cell repertoires in COVID-19 (TCRdb year 2020). Library method: the immunoSEQ multiplex PCR assay. TCRdb mirrors the immuneACCESS table, restricted to in-frame sequences. Some clones are absent from its copies; in checked studies, under half trace to an unresolved V gene, and the reason for the others is unknown. This sample lists some 150,000 clones; about 89% were detected once. The ten top clones hold about 2.5% of the sample. The sequenced sample consisted of peripheral blood. Source of these receptors: a man between 45 and 60 years old with active COVID-19.

The chain recombines TRBV19 with TRBJ1-2; D is perhaps TRBD1 (6 bases). V was pared by 3 bases and J by 5 bases, with 13 bases between. Germline assignment: CDR1 LNHDA and CDR2 SQIVND (reference sequence). This CDR3 has 14 amino acids. This CDR3 reads CASSMVRTVYGYTF. CDR3 sequence (DNA): TGTGCCAGTAGTATGGTTCGGACAGTTTATGGCTACACCTTC.

V and J are TRBV19 and TRBJ1-1; a weak D match, TRBD1 (5 bases). The CDR3 runs to 13 residues. Germline CDR1 LNHDA, CDR2 SQIVND (reference sequence). Trimming shortened V by 6 bases and J by 6 bases, and 14 bases separated the two germline ends. CDR3 region: CASRFLRGAEAFF. CDR3 bases: TGTGCCAGTAGATTCCTAAGGGGCGCTGAAGCTTTCTTT.

The chain employs TRBV2 and TRBJ2-7; the D gene is possibly TRBD2 (5 bases). Trimming took 6 bases from V and 3 from J, leaving 6 bases between them. Germline CDR1 and CDR2: SNHLY and FYNNEI. There are 11 residues in the CDR3. In nucleotides, the CDR3 is TGTGCCAGCAGAGAGGGCTACGAGCAGTACTTC. Translation gives CASREGYEQYF.

The J gene is TRBJ1-1, the V gene TRBV10-2; a possible D gene is TRBD1 (5 bases). CDR1 and CDR2 from the germline V gene are WSHSY and SAAADI. The V and J ends lost 6 bases and 5 bases respectively, with 16 bases between them. This CDR3 comprises 14 residues. The CDR3 loop is CASSLGRDKTEAFF. The CDR3, as DNA: TGCGCCAGCAGCTTGGGCAGGGATAAGACTGAAGCTTTCTTT.

The chain recombines TRBV10-3 with TRBJ2-1; no definite D call. The CDR3 is made up of 13 amino acids. The V gene lost 2 bases and the J gene lost 9 bases, with 11 bases spanning the gap. Germline V gene data show CDR1 as ENHRY and CDR2 as SYGVKD. CDR3 residues: CAISEPPSREQFF. The CDR3 bases are TGTGCCATCAGTGAGCCCCCAAGCCGTGAGCAGTTCTTC.